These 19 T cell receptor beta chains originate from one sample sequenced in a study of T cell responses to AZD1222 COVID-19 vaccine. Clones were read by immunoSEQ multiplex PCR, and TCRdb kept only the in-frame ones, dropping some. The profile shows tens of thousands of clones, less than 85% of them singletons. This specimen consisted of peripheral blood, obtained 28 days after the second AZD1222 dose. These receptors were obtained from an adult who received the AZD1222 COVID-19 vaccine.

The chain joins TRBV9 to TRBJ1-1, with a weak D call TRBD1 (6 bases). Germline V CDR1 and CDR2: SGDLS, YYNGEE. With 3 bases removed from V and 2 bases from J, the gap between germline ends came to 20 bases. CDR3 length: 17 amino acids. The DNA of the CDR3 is TGTGCCAGCAGCGAAGACGGAGGGGGTGTCGTTAACACTGAAGCTTTCTTT. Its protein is CASSEDGGGVVNTEAFF.

The DNA of the CDR3 is TGTGCCAGCATTGGGGGGCACTCCTACAATGAGCAGTTCTTC. Protein: CASIGGHSYNEQFF. The rearrangement uses TRBV27 and TRBJ2-1, with D perhaps given as TRBD1 or TRBD2 (6 bases each). Germline V gene lookup returns CDR1 MNHEY and CDR2 SMNVEV (reference sequence). V lost 7 bases and J lost 0, with 10 bases in between. CDR3 size: 14 residues.

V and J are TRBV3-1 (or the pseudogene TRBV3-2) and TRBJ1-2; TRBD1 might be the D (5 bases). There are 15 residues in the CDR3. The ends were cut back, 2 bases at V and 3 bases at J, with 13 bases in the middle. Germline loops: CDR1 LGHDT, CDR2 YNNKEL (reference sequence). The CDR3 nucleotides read TGTGCCAGCAGCCAATTCGGGGGAGGGTACTATGGCTACACCTTC. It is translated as CASSQFGGGYYGYTF.

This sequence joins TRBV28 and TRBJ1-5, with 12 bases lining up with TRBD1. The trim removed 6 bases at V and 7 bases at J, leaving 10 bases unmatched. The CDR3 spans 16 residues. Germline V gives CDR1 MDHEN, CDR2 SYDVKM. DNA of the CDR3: TGTGCCAGCAGATCCCCCGGGACAGGGGGCGTGCAGCCCCAGCATTTT. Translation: CASRSPGTGGVQPQHF.

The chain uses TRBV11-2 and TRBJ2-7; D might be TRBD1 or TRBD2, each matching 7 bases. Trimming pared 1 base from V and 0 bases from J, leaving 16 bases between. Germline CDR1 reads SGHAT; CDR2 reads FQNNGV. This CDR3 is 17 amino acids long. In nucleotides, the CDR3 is TGTGCCAGCAGCTTAGGGCAGGGGGGGGAATCCTCCTACGAGCAGTACTTC. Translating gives CASSLGQGGESSYEQYF.

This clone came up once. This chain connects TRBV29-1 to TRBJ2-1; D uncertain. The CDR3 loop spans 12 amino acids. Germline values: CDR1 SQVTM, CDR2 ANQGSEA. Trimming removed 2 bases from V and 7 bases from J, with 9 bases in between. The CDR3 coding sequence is TGCAGCGTTGAAAAACCCAGGAATGAGCAGTTCTTC. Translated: CSVEKPRNEQFF.

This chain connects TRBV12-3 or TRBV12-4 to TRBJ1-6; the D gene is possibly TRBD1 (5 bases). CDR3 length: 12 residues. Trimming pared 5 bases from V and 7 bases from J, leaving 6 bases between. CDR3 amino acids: CASSRGNSPLHF. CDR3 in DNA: TGTGCCAGCAGTCGGGGGAATTCACCCCTCCACTTT.

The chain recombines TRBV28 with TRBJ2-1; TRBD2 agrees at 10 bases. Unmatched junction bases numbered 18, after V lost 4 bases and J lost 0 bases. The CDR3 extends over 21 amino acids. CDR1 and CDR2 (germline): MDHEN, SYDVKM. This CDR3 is CASSSIRVGTSVSGSYNEQFF. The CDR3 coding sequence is TGTGCCAGCAGTTCCATACGGGTCGGGACTAGCGTATCCGGCTCCTACAATGAGCAGTTCTTC.

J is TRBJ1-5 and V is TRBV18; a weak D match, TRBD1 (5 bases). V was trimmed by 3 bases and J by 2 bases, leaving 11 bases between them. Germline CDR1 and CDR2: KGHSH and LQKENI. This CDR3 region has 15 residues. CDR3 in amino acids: CASSPGAEGNQPQHF. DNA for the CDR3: TGTGCCAGCTCACCTGGGGCAGAGGGCAATCAGCCCCAGCATTTT.

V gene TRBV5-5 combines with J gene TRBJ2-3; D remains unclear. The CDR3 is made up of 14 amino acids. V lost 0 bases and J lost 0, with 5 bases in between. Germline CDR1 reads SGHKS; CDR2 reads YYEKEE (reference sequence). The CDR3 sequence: CASSLASSTDTQYF. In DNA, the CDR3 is TGTGCCAGCAGCTTGGCCTCCAGCACAGATACGCAGTATTTT.

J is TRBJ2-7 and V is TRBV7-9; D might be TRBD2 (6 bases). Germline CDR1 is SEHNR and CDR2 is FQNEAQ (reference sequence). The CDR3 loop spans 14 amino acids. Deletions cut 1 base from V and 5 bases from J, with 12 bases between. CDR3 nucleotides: TGTGCCAGCAGCTTAGGTGGGGGGAGCGACGAGCAGTACTTC. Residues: CASSLGGGSDEQYF.

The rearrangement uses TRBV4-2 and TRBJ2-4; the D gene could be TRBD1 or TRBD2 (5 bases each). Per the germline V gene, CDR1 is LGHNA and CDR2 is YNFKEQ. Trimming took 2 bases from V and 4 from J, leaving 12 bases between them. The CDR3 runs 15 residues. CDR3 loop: CASSQSGDQKNIQYF. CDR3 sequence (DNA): TGTGCCAGCAGCCAATCCGGGGACCAGAAAAACATTCAGTACTTC.

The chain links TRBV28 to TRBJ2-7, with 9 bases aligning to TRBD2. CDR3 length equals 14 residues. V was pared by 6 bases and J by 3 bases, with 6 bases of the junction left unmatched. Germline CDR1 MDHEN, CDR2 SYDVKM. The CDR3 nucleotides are TGTGCCAGCAGCCTTGGACTAGCGAACTACGAGCAGTACTTC. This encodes CASSLGLANYEQYF.

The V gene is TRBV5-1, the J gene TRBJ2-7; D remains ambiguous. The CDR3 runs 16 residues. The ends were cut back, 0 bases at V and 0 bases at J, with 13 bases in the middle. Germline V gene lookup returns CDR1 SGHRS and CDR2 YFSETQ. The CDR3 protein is CASSLGLVSLSYEQYF. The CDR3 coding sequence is TGCGCCAGCAGCTTGGGTTTAGTTAGCCTCTCCTACGAGCAGTACTTC.

CDR3 sequence (DNA): TGTGCCAGCAGCCTCGGGGGGTTGGGAACCACTACGAAGCAGTACTTC. Protein: CASSLGGLGTTTKQYF. The chain employs TRBV11-2 and TRBJ2-7; TRBD2 agrees at 7 bases. The CDR3 totals 16 residues. CDR1 SGHAT and CDR2 FQNNGV come from the germline V gene. V shed 5 bases, J shed 8 bases, and the junction held 18 bases outside the gene matches. The whole variable domain, remainder taken from reference TRBV11-2 and TRBJ2-7, is EAGVAQSPRYKIIEKRQSVAFWCNPISGHATLYWYQQILGQGPKLLIQFQNNGVVDDSQLPKDRFSAERLKGVDSTLKIQPAKLEDSAVYLCASSLGGLGTTTKQYFGPGTRLTVT.

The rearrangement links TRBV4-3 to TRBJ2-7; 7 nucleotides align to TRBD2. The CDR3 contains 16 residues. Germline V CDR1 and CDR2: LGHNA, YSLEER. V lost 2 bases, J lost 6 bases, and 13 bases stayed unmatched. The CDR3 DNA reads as TGCGCCAGCAGCCAAAACTCGTGGGAGTCGGGGGGCGAGCAGTACTTC. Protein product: CASSQNSWESGGEQYF.

Here the CDR3 DNA reads TGTGCCAGCAGTAACATAGCGGGAGGAGGAGATACGCAGTATTTT. Its translation: CASSNIAGGGDTQYF. The chain combines TRBV6-2 or TRBV6-3 with TRBJ2-3; TRBD2 matches 10 bases. Germline CDR1 and CDR2: MNHEY and SVGEGT. Trimming removed 5 bases from V and 5 bases from J; junction bases left unmatched: 7. CDR3 size: 15 residues.

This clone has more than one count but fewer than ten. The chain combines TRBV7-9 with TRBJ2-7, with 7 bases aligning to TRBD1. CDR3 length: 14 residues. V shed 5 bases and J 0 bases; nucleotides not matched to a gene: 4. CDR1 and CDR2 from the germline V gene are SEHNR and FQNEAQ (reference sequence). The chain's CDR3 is CASSRDSYSYEQYF. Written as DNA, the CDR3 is TGTGCCAGCAGCCGGGACAGCTACTCCTACGAGCAGTACTTC.

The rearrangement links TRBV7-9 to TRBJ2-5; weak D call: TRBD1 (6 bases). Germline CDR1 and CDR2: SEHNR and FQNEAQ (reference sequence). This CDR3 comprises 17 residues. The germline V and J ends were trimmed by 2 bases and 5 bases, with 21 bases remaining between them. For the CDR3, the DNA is TGTGCCAGCAGCTTAATTGACACCAGGGGAAGAGGGGAGACCCAGTACTTC. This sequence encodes CASSLIDTRGRGETQYF.